These T cell receptor beta chains were read from a single sample in a study of T cell repertoires in cytomegalovirus infection. Their specific antigens are unknown. TCRdb reprocessed the reads via MiXCR and lists one record per CDR3 protein. The sample carries 570,000 or so distinct CDR3 sequences, roughly 42% recorded once. Sequencing was performed on cultured PBMCs, taken from culture after CMV antigen stimulation. These receptors came from a human donor in good health (CMV status not recorded). Some clones in this sample may be carry-over from other donors' samples. The CDR3 runs from the conserved cysteine through the conserved F or W. Each record gives: CDR3 protein, CDR3 DNA, J gene, V gene, clone size, D gene. The D gene is left open where the match is weak. Part of the rows lack a size; the others show once, few, many or a class for expanded clones.

CASSSSWTSGRDTQYF,TGTGCCAGCAGCTCTAGTTGGACTAGCGGGAGAGATACGCAGTATTTT,TRBJ2-3,TRBV7-9,few,TRBD2
CASSLASLNGYTF,TGTGCCAGCAGCTTAGCGAGCTTGAATGGCTACACCTTC,TRBJ1-2,TRBV7-8,few,-
CASIPPVRASGVYEQYF,TGTGCCAGCATCCCCCCAGTTAGGGCTAGCGGAGTTTACGAGCAGTACTTC,TRBJ2-7,TRBV6-1,few,TRBD2
CASSLPRIGNTEAFF,TGTGCCAGCAGCTTACCCAGGATTGGGAACACTGAAGCTTTCTTT,TRBJ1-1,TRBV7-4,-,-
CASSPGTGRTEAFF,TGTGCCAGCAGCCCTGGGACAGGGAGGACTGAAGCTTTCTTT,TRBJ1-1,TRBV11-2,-,TRBD1
CASTDRKGTEQFF,TGTGCCAGCACCGACAGGAAGGGGACTGAGCAGTTCTTC,TRBJ2-1,TRBV6-1,-,-
CASSIPRRDRPTSSYNEQFF,TGTGCCAGCAGCATCCCGCGACGGGACAGGCCTACCAGCTCCTACAATGAGCAGTTCTTC,TRBJ2-1,TRBV7-2,-,TRBD1
CASSVRRSDEAFF,TGTGCCAGCAGCGTTAGACGGAGCGATGAAGCTTTCTTT,TRBJ1-1,TRBV7-2,few,-
CASSLRGAPPDTQYF,TGTGCCAGCAGTTTACGGGGGGCCCCCCCAGATACGCAGTATTTT,TRBJ2-3,TRBV12-3/TRBV12-4,few,-
CASSLERLGGYTF,TGTGCCAGCAGCTTAGAACGGCTGGGTGGCTACACCTTC,TRBJ1-2,TRBV11-1,few,-
CSAEIGQGVAEGYTF,TGCAGTGCTGAGATCGGACAGGGGGTGGCCGAAGGGTACACCTTC,TRBJ1-2,TRBV20-1,-,TRBD1
CASSKQGSGNQPQHF,TGTGCCAGCAGCAAACAGGGGTCGGGCAATCAGCCCCAGCATTTT,TRBJ1-5,TRBV7-6,few,TRBD1
CASSLGNIQYF,TGTGCCAGCAGCTTGGGGAACATTCAGTACTTC,TRBJ2-4,TRBV7-9,-,-
CASSLEVNSDTQYF,TGTGCCAGCAGCTTGGAAGTCAACTCAGATACGCAGTATTTT,TRBJ2-3,TRBV7-9,-,-
CASSLTQDYEQYF,TGTGCCAGCAGCTTAACCCAGGACTACGAGCAGTACTTC,TRBJ2-7,TRBV7-7,once,-
CASTVTGVSAGELFF,TGTGCCAGTACCGTGACAGGGGTCAGCGCCGGGGAGCTGTTTTTT,TRBJ2-2,TRBV19,-,TRBD1
CASSTGQLQETQYF,TGTGCCAGCAGCACCGGACAGCTCCAAGAGACCCAGTACTTC,TRBJ2-5,TRBV12-3/TRBV12-4,-,-
CASSQDPFSSLNVLTF,TGCGCCAGCAGCCAAGATCCTTTCTCGTCTCTCAACGTCCTGACTTTC,TRBJ2-6,TRBV4-3,-,-
CASSSLRNTIYF,TGTGCCAGCAGTTCGTTGCGAAACACCATATATTTT,TRBJ1-3,TRBV12-3/TRBV12-4,-,-
CASSSRVGPYEQYF,TGTGCCAGCAGCTCTAGGGTGGGCCCCTACGAGCAGTACTTC,TRBJ2-7,TRBV7-6,-,-
CASSPIHGTSGSTGTDTQYF,TGTGCCAGCAGCCCGATCCACGGGACTAGCGGGAGTACCGGCACAGATACGCAGTATTTT,TRBJ2-3,TRBV7-9,-,TRBD2
CASGDGGEGNEQFF,TGTGCCAGCGGTGACGGGGGCGAGGGGAATGAGCAGTTCTTC,TRBJ2-1,TRBV6-5,once,-
CASSRQNTEAFF,TGTGCCAGCAGCCGACAAAACACCGAAGCTTTCTTT,TRBJ1-1,TRBV7-2,few,-
CASSSIFSSYEQYF,TGTGCCAGCAGCTCCATCTTTTCCTCCTACGAGCAGTACTTC,TRBJ2-7,TRBV5-4,few,-
CASSPQGALGTGELFF,TGTGCCAGCAGCCCACAGGGGGCGCTGGGGACCGGGGAGCTGTTTTTT,TRBJ2-2,TRBV7-9,-,TRBD1
CASSPGTGMNTEAFF,TGTGCCAGCAGCCCCGGGACAGGAATGAACACTGAAGCTTTCTTT,TRBJ1-1,TRBV7-8,-,TRBD1